The subject of this entry is one T cell receptor (beta chain). In the authors' workflow: The assay estimated nucleated cells by amplifying reference gene primers. Produced via immunoSEQ multiplex PCR; TCRdb's table is partial and in-frame only. The V and J calls and clone size come from that table; D and trimming were worked out from the DNA. The table includes some 150,000 clones, about 86% detected once. The germline V and J ends were trimmed by 2 bases and 0 bases, with 9 bases remaining between them. This CDR3 spans 15 amino acids. Germline-derived CDR1 and CDR2 are SGHDN and FVKESK. The data originate from a study of blood T cell repertoires in COVID-19. Overall study: There were acute and convalescent COVID-19 samples, and they came from the United States, Italy and Spain. PBMCs, B-cell-depleted T cells, or T cells provided the cDNA or gDNA that made up the material.

Sequenced material: peripheral blood. This chain connects TRBV14 to TRBJ2-3; a weak D match, TRBD1 (6 bases). This receptor was taken from a woman aged 60-70 years with acute or convalescent COVID-19. CDR3 nucleotides: TGTGCCAGCAGCCAACAGGGGATGAGCACAGATACGCAGTATTTT. Amino acid sequence: CASSQQGMSTDTQYF.